There are a few counts of the clone carrying this T cell receptor beta chain. What it recognizes is unknown. This entry belongs to a study of cytotoxic CD8 clonotypes in ibrutinib-treated CLL. Study context: The study recorded mean values of about 260,000 productive templates and 94,082 productive rearrangements per sample.

Profiled with immunoSEQ multiplex PCR; TCRdb holds only in-frame clones, not every one. The sample consists of 13,000 to 15,000 clones, more than 60% of them appearing once. Study-level findings and limits: Public clonotypes occurred uncommonly; on treatment, they contracted or remained stable. Clonality went higher at ibrutinib response and then dropped back toward baseline at progression.

Trimming stripped 4 bases from V and 8 bases from J, with 11 bases between. CDR1 and CDR2 from the germline V gene are MNHEY and SVGAGI. The CDR3 sequence is 13 residues long. This TCR derives from a human donor with chronic lymphocytic leukemia. The V and J genes are TRBV6-5 and TRBJ1-4; D is perhaps TRBD1 (5 bases). Sequenced material: PBMCs, taken before ibrutinib treatment. CDR3 protein: CASSFTEGEKLFF. The CDR3 region has the DNA TGTGCCAGCAGTTTCACGGAGGGGGAAAAACTGTTTTTT.